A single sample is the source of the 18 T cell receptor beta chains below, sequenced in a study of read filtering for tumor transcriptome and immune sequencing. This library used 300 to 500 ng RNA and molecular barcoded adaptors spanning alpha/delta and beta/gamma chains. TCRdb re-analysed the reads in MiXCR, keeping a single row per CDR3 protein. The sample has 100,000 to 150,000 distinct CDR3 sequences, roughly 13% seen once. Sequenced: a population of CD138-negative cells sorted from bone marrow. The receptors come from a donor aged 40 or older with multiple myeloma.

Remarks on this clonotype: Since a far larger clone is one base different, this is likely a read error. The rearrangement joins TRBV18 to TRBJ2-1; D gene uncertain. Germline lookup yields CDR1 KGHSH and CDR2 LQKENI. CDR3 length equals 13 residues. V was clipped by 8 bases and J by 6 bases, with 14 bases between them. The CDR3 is CASSFLGSNEQFF. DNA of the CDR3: TGTGCCAGCAGTTTTCTGGGAAGCAATGAGCAGTTCTTC.

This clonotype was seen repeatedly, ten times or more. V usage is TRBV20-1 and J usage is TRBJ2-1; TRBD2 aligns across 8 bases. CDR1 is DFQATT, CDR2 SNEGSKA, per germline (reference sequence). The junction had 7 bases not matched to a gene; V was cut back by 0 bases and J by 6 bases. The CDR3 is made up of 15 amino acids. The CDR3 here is CSAREPGGHSNEQFF. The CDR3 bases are TGCAGTGCTAGAGAACCGGGGGGGCATTCCAATGAGCAGTTCTTC.

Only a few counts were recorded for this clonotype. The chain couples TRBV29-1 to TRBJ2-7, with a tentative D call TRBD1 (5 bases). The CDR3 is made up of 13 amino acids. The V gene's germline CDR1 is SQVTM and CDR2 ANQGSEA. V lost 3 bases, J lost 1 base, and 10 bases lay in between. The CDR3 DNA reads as TGCAGCGTTGAGACAGACAGTTCCTACGAGCAGTACTTC. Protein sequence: CSVETDSSYEQYF.

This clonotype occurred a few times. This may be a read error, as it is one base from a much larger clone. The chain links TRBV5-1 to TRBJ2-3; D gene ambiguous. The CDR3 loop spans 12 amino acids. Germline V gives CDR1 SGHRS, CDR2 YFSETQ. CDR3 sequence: CASSDRTDTQYF. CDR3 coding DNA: TGTGCCAGCAGCGACCGCACAGATACGCAGTATTTT.

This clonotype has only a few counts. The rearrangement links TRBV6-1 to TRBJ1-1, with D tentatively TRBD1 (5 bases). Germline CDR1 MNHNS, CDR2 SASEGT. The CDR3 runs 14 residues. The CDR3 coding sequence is TGTGCAGCGAACTTTGCGGGGGGAAGAACTGAAGCTTTCTTT. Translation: CAANFAGGRTEAFF.

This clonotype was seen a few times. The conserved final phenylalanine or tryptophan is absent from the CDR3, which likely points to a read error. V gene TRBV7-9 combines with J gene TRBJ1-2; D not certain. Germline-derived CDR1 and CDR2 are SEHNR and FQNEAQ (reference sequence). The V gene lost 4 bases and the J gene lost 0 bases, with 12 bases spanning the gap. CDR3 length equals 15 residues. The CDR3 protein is CASSYTMEANYGYTL. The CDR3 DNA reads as TGTGCCAGCAGCTATACAATGGAAGCTAACTATGGCTACACCCTC.

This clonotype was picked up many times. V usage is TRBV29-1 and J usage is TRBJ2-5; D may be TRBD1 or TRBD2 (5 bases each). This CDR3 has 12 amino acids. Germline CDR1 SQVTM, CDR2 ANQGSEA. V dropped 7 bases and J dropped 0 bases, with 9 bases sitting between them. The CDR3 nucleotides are TGCAGCGCCGGGACCTACCAAGAGACCCAGTACTTC. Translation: CSAGTYQETQYF.

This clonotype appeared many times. The CDR3 nucleotides are TGCAGTGCTAGACGGCGAGATAGCTCCTACGAGCAGTACTTC. This codes for CSARRRDSSYEQYF. The gene calls are TRBV20-1 and TRBJ2-7; D unclear. This CDR3 is 14 amino acids long. Trimming left V 2 bases short and J 0 bases short, with 11 bases between. In germline, CDR1 is DFQATT, CDR2 SNEGSKA (reference sequence).

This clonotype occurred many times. CDR3 residues: CASSVELAAPNEQFF. The CDR3 DNA reads TGTGCCAGCAGTGTCGAGCTAGCGGCCCCTAATGAGCAGTTCTTC. V and J are TRBV2 and TRBJ2-1; 7 bases line up with TRBD2. V lost 4 bases and J lost 7; bases outside the gene matches: 10. This CDR3 spans 15 amino acids. Germline CDR1 reads SNHLY; CDR2 reads FYNNEI.

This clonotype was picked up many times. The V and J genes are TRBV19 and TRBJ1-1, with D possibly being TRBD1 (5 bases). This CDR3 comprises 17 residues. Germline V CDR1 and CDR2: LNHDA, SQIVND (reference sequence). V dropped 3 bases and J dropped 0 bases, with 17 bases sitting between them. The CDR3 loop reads CASSMIGETNMNTEAFF. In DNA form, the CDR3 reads TGTGCCAGTAGTATGATAGGGGAAACGAACATGAACACTGAAGCTTTCTTT.

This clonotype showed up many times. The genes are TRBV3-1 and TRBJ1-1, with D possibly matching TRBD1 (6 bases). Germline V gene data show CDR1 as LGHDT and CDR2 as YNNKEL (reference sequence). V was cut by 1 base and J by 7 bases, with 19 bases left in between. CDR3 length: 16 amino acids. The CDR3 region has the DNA TGTGCCAGCAGCCAAGGTCGACAGGCCGGGATGGGTGAAGCTTTCTTT. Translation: CASSQGRQAGMGEAFF.

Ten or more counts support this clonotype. The CDR3 loop reads CASSHQSGPNTGELFF. The CDR3 coding sequence is TGTGCCAGCAGCCACCAAAGCGGACCGAACACCGGGGAGCTGTTTTTT. The chain joins TRBV3-1 to TRBJ2-2; D may be TRBD2 (5 bases). Trimming took off 3 bases at V and 0 bases at J, with 11 bases between the two ends. Per the germline V gene, CDR1 is LGHDT and CDR2 is YNNKEL (reference sequence). CDR3 length: 16 amino acids.

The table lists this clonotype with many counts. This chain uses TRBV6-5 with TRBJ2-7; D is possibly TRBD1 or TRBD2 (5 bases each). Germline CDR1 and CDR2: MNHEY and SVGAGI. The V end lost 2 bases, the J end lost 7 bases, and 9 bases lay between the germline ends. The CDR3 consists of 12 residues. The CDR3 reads CASSYRGAEQYF. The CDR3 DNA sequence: TGTGCCAGCAGTTACCGGGGCGCGGAGCAGTACTTC.

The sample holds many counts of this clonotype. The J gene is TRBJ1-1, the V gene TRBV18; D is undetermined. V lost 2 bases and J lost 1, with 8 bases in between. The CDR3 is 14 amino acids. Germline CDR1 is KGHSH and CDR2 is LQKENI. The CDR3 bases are TGTGCCAGCTCACCAGTTAGAGGGAACACTGAAGCTTTCTTT. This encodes CASSPVRGNTEAFF.

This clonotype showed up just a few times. CDR3 region: CASSTRLGEGTDTQYF. The CDR3 bases are TGTGCCAGCAGCACAAGACTAGGGGAGGGGACAGATACGCAGTATTTT. The chain is built from TRBV7-3 and TRBJ2-3, with TRBD2 identical over 7 bases. The CDR3 spans 16 residues. V shed 5 bases, J shed 3 bases, and the junction held 11 bases outside the gene matches. Germline-derived CDR1 and CDR2 are SGHTA and FQGTGA.

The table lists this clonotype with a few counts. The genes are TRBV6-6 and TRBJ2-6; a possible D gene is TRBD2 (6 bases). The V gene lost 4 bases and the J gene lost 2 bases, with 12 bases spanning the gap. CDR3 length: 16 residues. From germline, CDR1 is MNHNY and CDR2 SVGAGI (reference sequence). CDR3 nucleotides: TGTGCCAGCAGTTCTGATGCGGGGACTGGGGCCAACGTCCTGACTTTC. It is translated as CASSSDAGTGANVLTF.

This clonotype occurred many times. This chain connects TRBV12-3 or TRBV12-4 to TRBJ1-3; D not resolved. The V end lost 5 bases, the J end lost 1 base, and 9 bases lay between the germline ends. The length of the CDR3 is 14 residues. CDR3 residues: CASSPGISGNTIYF. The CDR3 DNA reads TGTGCCAGCAGTCCCGGGATATCTGGAAACACCATATATTTT.

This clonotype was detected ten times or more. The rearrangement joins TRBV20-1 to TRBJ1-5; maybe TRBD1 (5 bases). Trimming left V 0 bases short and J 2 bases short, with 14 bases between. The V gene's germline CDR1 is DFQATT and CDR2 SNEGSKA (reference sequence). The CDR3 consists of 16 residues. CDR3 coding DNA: TGCAGTGCTAGAGATCGGGCAGGGCCTCGCAATCAGCCCCAGCATTTT. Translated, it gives CSARDRAGPRNQPQHF.